This T cell receptor (beta chain) stems from a study of T cell responses to AZD1222 COVID-19 vaccine. General study findings and limits: Reports indicate that nearly half of spike-specific TCRs are directed at unmutated variant regions. Researchers took repertoire samples only after the peak T cell response had come. Donors, mostly white British, included more females; clonal diversity was possibly underestimated.

This clone showed up just a few times. Its antigen is still unknown. Clones were sequenced by immunoSEQ multiplex PCR, and TCRdb holds only the in-frame ones, with some missing. The table lists approximately 150,000 clones, more than 85% of them singletons. The CDR3 length is 14 residues. Germline CDR1 reads SGHVS; CDR2 reads FQNEAQ. V lost 11 bases, J lost 1 base, and 17 bases lay in between. The specimen was peripheral blood, collected 28 days after the second AZD1222 dose. The source is an adult who received the AZD1222 COVID-19 vaccine. The rearrangement links TRBV7-8 to TRBJ1-2, with a tentative D call TRBD1 (5 bases). The CDR3 loop reads CAVGRARFNYGYTF. In nucleotides, the CDR3 is TGTGCCGTGGGCAGGGCCCGTTTTAACTATGGCTACACCTTC. Filled out from reference TRBV7-8 and TRBJ1-2, the complete variable domain reads GAGVSQSPRYKVAKRGQDVALRCDPISGHVSLFWYQQALGQGPEFLTYFQNEAQLDKSGLPSDRFFAERPEGSVSTLKIQRTQQEDSAVYLCAVGRARFNYGYTFGSGTRLTVV.